The source of this TCR beta chain is a study of cytomegalovirus exposure and HLA in healthy donors. About the study: One earlier analysis, a look at about 179 million T cells, found about 110 million unique TCR beta sequences.

The CDR3 consists of 13 residues. Trimming at V came to 2 bases and at J to 12 bases, leaving 7 bases not matched to a gene. Germline CDR1 reads LNHNV; CDR2 reads YYDKDF (reference sequence). The PCR made use of 60 Vbeta and 13 Jbeta primers. Generated by immunoSEQ multiplex PCR, the TCRdb table keeps only in-frame clones and is missing some. In the table there are about 100,000 clones, around 80% of which are singletons. This clone came up a few times. Sample: PBMCs. This chain links TRBV15 with TRBJ2-1, with 7 bases lining up with TRBD1. The sequence was collected from a man aged 30 to 39 in good health and CMV-seronegative. CDR3 DNA: TGTGCCACCAGCAGACCGACAGGGATTGGGCAGTTCTTC. Encoded protein: CATSRPTGIGQFF. Drawing the rest from reference TRBV15 and TRBJ2-1, the complete variable domain is DAMVIQNPRYQVTQFGKPVTLSCSQTLNHNVMYWYQQKSSQAPKLLFHYYDKDFNNEADTPDNFQSRRPNTSFCFLDIRSPGLGDTAMYLCATSRPTGIGQFFGPGTRLTVL.